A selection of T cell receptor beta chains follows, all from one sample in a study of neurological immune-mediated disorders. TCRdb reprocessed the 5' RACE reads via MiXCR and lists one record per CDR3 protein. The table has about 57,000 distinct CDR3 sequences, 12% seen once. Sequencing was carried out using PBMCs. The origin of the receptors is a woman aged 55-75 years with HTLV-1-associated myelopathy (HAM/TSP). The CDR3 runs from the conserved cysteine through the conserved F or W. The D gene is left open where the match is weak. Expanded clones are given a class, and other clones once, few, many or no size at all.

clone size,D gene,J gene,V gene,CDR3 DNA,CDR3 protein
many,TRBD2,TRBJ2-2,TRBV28,TGTGCCAGCACCTCCTGGGGACTAACAAACACCGGGGAGCTGTTTTTT,CASTSWGLTNTGELFF
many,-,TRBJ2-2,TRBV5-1,TGCGCCAGCGGCCCCTTAGGGGGGTTGAACACCGGGGAGCTGTTTTTT,CASGPLGGLNTGELFF
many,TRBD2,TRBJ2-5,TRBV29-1,TGCAGCGTCGGGGGACTTAGCGGGAGGATGGTAGAGACCCAGTACTTC,CSVGGLSGRMVETQYF
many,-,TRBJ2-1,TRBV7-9,TGTGCCAGCAGCTTACCCTGGGGGGGGCCCCACAATGAGCAGTTCTTC,CASSLPWGGPHNEQFF
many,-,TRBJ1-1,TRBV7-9,TGTGCCAGCAGCGCAGAAGTAATGAACACTGAAGCTTTCTTT,CASSAEVMNTEAFF
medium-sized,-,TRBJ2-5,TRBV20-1,TGCAGTGCTAGCAGGACACAATCAGAGACCCAGTACTTC,CSASRTQSETQYF
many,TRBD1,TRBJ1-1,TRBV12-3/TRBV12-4,TGTGCCAGCAGGACAGGGCCAACTGAAGCTTTCTTT,CASRTGPTEAFF
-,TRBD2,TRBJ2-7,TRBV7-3,TGTTCCATCAGCTTAGCGGGAGGCGCCGAGCAGTACTTC,CSISLAGGAEQYF
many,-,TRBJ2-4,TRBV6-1,TGTGCCAGCAGTGGAGACTATAACATTCAGTACTTC,CASSGDYNIQYF
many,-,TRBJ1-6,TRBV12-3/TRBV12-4,TGTGCCAGCAGTTTTTCACAGGAAGGCAATTCACCCCTCCACTTT,CASSFSQEGNSPLHF
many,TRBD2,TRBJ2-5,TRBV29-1,TGCAGCGGAAGACTAGCGGTACAAGAGACCCAGTACTTC,CSGRLAVQETQYF
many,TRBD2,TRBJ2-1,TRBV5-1,TGCGCCAGCAGCGTAGCGGGAGGATCACCCGGGGATGAGCAGTTCTTC,CASSVAGGSPGDEQFF
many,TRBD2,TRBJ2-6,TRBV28,TGTGCCAGCAGTTTAGTAGCGGGATTCCTCTCTGGGGCCAACGTCCTGACTTTC,CASSLVAGFLSGANVLTF
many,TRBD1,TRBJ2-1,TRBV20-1,TGCAGTGCGAAGGACAGGGGGCTCTACAATGAGCAGTTCTTC,CSAKDRGLYNEQFF
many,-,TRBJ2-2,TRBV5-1,TGCGCCAGCAGCTTAACCGCGAACACCGGGGAGCTGTTTTTT,CASSLTANTGELFF
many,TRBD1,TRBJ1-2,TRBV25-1,TGTGCCAGCAGTGAATGGGGACAGGGTATCTATGGCTACACCTTC,CASSEWGQGIYGYTF
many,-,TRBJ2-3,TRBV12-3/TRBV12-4,TGTGCCAGCAGCTATAAGCACCACACTCGGATTCCAGATACGCAGTATTTT,CASSYKHHTRIPDTQYF
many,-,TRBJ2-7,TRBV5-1,TGCGCCAGCAGCTTGGAGCCACTAAGGGGTTCCTACGAGCAGTACTTC,CASSLEPLRGSYEQYF
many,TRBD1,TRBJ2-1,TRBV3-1,TGTGCCAGCAGCCAGCAGAAGGGGACAGGGTGGGGTGAGCAGTTCTTC,CASSQQKGTGWGEQFF
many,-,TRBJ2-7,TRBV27,TGTGCCAGCAGTTTATCGCGGGGATATTACGAGCAGTACTTC,CASSLSRGYYEQYF
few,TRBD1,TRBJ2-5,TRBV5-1,TGCGCCAGCAGCTTGGATGTTACAGGGGGTAGGGAGACCCAGTACTTC,CASSLDVTGGRETQYF
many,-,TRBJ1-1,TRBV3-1,TGTGCCAGCAGCCAAGGAGGCAGGAACACTGAAGCTTTCTTT,CASSQGGRNTEAFF
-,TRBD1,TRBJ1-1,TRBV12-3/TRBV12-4,TGTGCCAGCAATCCGACAGGGTTGAACACTGAAGCTTTCTTT,CASNPTGLNTEAFF
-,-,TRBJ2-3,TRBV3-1,TGTGCCAGCAGCCAAGGCGGCGGGACTGGCACAGATACGCAGTATTTT,CASSQGGGTGTDTQYF
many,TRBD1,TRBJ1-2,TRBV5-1,TGCGCCAGCAGCTTCACCGGGACAGGGATAGATGGCTACACCTTC,CASSFTGTGIDGYTF
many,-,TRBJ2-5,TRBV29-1,TGCAGCGTTGTTATCAGGGAAGGGCGAGAGACCCAGTACTTC,CSVVIREGRETQYF
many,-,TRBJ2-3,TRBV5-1,TGCGCCAGCAGCTACGGGCCCTTGGGGGATACGCAGTATTTT,CASSYGPLGDTQYF
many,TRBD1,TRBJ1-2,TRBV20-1,TGCAGTGCTAGAGTTCGGGACAGAGGATATGGCTACACCTTC,CSARVRDRGYGYTF
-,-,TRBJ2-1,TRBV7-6,TGTGCCAGCAGCTTAGATGCGTTGAGCTCCTACAATGAGCAGTTCTTC,CASSLDALSSYNEQFF
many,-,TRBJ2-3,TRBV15,TGTGCCACCAGCAGAGAGTTGAGGGGGAGTGCAGATACGCAGTATTTT,CATSRELRGSADTQYF
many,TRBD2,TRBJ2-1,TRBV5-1,TGCGCCAGCAGCTTGGAGGCTAGCGGGACAGTTGGTGAGCAGTTCTTC,CASSLEASGTVGEQFF
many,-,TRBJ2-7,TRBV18,TGTGCCAGCTCACCCTCTCAGTACTCCTACGAGCAGTACTTC,CASSPSQYSYEQYF
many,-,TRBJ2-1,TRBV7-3,TGTGCCAGCAGCCAGATAGGAAACAATGAGCAGTTCTTC,CASSQIGNNEQFF
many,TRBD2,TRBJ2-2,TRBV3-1,TGTGCCAGCAGCCAGCGGGAGAATGGCGGGGAGCTGTTTTTT,CASSQRENGGELFF
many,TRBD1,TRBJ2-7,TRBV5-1,TGCGCCAGCAGCTCACCAGACAGGGCTAGCTACGAGCAGTACTTC,CASSSPDRASYEQYF
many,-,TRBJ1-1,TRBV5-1,TGCGCCAGCAGCTTGGTCGAAAGGCAAAACACTGAAGCTTTCTTT,CASSLVERQNTEAFF
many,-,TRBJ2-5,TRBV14,TGTGCCAGCAGCCATGAGGGAGAGACCCAGTACTTC,CASSHEGETQYF
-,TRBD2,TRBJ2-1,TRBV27,TGTGCCAGCAGTTCACGACTAGCTTACAATGAGCAGTTCTTC,CASSSRLAYNEQFF
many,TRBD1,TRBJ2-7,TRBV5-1,TGCGCCAGCACCGGGACAGGGACGGGCGAGCAGTACTTC,CASTGTGTGEQYF
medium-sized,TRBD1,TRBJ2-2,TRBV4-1,TGCGCCAGCAGCCAAGGGGAAGGGGGCAGGGCGAACACCGGGGAGCTGTTTTTT,CASSQGEGGRANTGELFF
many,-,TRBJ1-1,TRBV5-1,TGCGCCAGCAGCCCACAGGGAGGAATCACTGAAGCTTTCTTT,CASSPQGGITEAFF
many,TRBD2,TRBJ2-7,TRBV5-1,TGCGCCAGCAGCGTACTAGCGGGAGTATACGAGCAGTACTTC,CASSVLAGVYEQYF
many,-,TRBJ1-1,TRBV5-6,TGTGCCAGCAGCATGCGACAGAGACTGAACACTGAAGCTTTCTTT,CASSMRQRLNTEAFF
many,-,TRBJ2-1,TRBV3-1,TGTGCCAGCAGCCAGGGGGCCCGTGAGCAGTTCTTC,CASSQGAREQFF
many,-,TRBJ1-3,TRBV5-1,TGCGCCAGCAGCCCAGGACAGCCCTCTGGAAACACCATATATTTT,CASSPGQPSGNTIYF
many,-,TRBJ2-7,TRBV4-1,TGCGCCAGCAGCCAAGCACAGGGCTACGAGCAGTACTTC,CASSQAQGYEQYF
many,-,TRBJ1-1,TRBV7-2,TGTGCCAGCAGCCTAACTGTACAGGGATATGCCGTGAACACTGAAGCTTTCTTT,CASSLTVQGYAVNTEAFF
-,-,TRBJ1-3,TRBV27,TGTGACAGCAGTTACCAGTTTGGAAACACCATATATTTT,CDSSYQFGNTIYF
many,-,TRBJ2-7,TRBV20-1,TGCAGTGCTATCAACGAGGACAGTGCCACCTACGAGCAGTACTTC,CSAINEDSATYEQYF
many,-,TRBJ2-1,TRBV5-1,TGCGCCAGCAGCCTTGGGCCGAATCCAAAAGTGCAGTTCTTC,CASSLGPNPKVQFF
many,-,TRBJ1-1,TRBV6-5,TGTGCCAGCAGTTACTCGGCACAGAACACTGAAGCTTTCTTT,CASSYSAQNTEAFF
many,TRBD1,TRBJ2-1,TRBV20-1,TGCAGTGCTCACGGGACAGTCTCCTACAATGAGCAGTTCTTC,CSAHGTVSYNEQFF
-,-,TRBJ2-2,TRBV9,TGTGCCAGCGGGAGTGGGGGGGCGGGCGTCGGGGAGCTGTTTTTT,CASGSGGAGVGELFF
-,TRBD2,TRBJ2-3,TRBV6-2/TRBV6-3,TGTGCCAGCAGTTACCGGACGGGAGGCGCAGATACGCAGTATTTT,CASSYRTGGADTQYF